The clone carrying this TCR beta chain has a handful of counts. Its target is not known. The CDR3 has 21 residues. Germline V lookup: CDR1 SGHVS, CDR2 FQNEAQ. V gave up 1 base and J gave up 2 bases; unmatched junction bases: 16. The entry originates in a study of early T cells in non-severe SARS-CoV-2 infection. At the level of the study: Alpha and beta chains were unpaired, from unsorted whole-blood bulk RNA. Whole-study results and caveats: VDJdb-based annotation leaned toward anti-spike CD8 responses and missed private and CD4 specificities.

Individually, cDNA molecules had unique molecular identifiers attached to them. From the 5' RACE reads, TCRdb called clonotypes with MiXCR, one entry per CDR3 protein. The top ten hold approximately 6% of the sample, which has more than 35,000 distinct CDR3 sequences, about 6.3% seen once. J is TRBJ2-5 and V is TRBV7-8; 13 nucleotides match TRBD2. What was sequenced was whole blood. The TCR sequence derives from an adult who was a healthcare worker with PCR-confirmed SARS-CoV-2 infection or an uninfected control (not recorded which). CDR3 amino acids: CASSLGLGRLAGGGGQETQYF. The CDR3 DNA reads TGTGCCAGCAGCTTAGGGCTCGGTCGACTAGCGGGAGGCGGGGGTCAAGAGACCCAGTACTTC.